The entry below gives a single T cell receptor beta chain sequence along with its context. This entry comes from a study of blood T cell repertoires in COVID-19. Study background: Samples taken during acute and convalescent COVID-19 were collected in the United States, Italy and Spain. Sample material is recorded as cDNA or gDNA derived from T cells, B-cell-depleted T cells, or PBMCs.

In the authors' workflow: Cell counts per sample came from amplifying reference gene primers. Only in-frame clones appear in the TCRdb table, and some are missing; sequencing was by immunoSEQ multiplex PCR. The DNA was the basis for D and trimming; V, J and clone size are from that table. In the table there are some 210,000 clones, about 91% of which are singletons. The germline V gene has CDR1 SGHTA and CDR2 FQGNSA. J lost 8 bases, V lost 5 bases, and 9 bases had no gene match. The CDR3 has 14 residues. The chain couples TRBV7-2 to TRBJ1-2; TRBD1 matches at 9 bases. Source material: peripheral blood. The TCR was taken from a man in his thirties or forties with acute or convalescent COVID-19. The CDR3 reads CASSVKQGAWGYTF. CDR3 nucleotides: TGTGCCAGCAGCGTAAAACAGGGGGCGTGGGGCTACACCTTC.